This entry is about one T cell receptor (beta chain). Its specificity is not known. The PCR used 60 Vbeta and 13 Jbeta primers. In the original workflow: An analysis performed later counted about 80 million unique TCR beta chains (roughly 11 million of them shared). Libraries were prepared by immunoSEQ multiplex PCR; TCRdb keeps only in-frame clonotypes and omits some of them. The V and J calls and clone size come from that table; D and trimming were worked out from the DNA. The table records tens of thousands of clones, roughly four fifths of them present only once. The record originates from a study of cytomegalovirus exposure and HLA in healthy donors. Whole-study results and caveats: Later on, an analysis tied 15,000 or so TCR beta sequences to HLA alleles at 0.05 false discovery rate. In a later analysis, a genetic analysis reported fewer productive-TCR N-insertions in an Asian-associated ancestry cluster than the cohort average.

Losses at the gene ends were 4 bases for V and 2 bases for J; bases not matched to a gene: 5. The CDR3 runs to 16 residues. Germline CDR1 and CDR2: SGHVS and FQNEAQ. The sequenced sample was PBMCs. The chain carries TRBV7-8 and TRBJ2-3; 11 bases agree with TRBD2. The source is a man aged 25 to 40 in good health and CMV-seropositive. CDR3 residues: CASSSGTSGSTDTQYF. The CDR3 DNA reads TGTGCCAGCAGCTCCGGGACTAGCGGTTCCACAGATACGCAGTATTTT.